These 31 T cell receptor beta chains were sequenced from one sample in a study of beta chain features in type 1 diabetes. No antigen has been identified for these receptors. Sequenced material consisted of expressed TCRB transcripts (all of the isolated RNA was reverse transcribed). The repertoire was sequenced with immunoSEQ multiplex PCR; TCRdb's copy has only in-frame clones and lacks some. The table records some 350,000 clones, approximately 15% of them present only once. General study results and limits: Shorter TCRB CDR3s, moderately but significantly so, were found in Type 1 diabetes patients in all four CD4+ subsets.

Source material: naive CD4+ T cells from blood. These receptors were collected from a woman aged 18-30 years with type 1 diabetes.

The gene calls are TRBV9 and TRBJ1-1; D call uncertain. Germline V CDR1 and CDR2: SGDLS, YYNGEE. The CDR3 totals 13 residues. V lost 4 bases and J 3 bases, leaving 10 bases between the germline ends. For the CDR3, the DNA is TGTGCCAGCAGCAATAGGAGGGACACTGAAGCTTTCTTT. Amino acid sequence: CASSNRRDTEAFF.

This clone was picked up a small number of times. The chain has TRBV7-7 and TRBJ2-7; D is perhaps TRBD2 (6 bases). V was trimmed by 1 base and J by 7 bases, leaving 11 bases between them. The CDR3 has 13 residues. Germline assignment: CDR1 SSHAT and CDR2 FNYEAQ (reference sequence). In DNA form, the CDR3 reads TGTGCCAGCAGCTTAGAGGGAGGTGGGGAGCAGTACTTC. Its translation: CASSLEGGGEQYF.

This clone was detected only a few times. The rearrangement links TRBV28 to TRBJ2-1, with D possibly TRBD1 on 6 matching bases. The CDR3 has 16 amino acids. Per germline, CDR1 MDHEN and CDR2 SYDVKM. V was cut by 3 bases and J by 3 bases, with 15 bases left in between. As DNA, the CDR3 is TGTGCCAGCAGTTTTCTCAAGGGACACCACTACAATGAGCAGTTCTTC. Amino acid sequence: CASSFLKGHHYNEQFF.

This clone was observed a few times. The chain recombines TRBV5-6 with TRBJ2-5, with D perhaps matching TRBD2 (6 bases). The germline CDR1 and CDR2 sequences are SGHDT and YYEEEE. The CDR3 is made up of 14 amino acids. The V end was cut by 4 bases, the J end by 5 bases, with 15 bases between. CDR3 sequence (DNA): TGTGCCAGCAGCGTAACAGGTGGGGGGGAGACCCAGTACTTC. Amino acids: CASSVTGGGETQYF.

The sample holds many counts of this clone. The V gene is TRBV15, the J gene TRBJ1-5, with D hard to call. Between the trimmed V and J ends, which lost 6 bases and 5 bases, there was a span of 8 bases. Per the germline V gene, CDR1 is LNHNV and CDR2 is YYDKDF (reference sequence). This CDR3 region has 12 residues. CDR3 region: CATSHGDQPQHF. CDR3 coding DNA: TGTGCCACCAGTCACGGGGATCAGCCCCAGCATTTT.

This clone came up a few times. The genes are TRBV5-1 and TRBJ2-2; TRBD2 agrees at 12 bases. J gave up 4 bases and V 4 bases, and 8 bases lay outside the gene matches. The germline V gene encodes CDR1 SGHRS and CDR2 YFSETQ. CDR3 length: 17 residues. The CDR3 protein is CASSLELTSGSTGELFF. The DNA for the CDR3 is TGCGCCAGCAGCCTCGAATTGACTAGCGGGAGCACCGGGGAGCTGTTTTTT.

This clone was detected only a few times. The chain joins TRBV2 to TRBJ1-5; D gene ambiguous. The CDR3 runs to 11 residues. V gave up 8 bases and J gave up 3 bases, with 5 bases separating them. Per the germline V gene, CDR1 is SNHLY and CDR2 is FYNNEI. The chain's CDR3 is CASRINQPQHF. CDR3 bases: TGTGCCAGCCGTATCAATCAGCCCCAGCATTTT.

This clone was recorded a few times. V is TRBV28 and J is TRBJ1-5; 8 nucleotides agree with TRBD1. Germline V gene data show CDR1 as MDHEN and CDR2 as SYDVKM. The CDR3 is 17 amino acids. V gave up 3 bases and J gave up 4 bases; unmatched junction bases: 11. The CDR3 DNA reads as TGTGCCAGCAGTTTCTATGCGCAGGGGGCCTCGAATCAGCCCCAGCATTTT. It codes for CASSFYAQGASNQPQHF.

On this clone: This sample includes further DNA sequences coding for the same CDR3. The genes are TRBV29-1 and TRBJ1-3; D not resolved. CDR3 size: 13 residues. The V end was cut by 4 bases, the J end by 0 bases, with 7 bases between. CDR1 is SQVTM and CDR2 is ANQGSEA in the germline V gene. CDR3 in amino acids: CSVGTSSGNTIYF. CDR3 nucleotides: TGCAGCGTTGGAACAAGCTCTGGAAACACCATATATTTT. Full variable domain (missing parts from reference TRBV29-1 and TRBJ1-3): SAVISQKPSRDICQRGTSLTIQCQVDSQVTMMFWYRQQPGQSLTLIATANQGSEATYESGFVIDKFPISRPNLTFSTLTVSNMSPEDSSIYLCSVGTSSGNTIYFGEGSWLTVV.

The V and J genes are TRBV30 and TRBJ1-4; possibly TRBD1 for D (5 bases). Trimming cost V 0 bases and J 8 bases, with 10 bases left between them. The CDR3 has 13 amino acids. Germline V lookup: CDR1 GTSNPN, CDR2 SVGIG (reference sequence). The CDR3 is CAWSVRGNEKLFF. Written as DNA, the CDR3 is TGTGCCTGGAGTGTACGGGGGAACGAAAAACTGTTTTTT.

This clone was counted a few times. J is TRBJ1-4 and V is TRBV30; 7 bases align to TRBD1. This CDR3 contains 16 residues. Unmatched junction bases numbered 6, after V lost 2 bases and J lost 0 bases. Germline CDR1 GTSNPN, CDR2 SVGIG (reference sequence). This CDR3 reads CAWSMGQTSTNEKLFF. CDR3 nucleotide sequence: TGTGCCTGGAGTATGGGACAGACCTCAACTAATGAAAAACTGTTTTTT. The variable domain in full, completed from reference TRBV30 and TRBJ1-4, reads SQTIHQWPATLVQPVGSPLSLECTVEGTSNPNLYWYRQAAGRGLQLLFYSVGIGQISSEVPQNLSASRPQDRQFILSSKKLLLSDSGFYLCAWSMGQTSTNEKLFFGSGTQLSVL.

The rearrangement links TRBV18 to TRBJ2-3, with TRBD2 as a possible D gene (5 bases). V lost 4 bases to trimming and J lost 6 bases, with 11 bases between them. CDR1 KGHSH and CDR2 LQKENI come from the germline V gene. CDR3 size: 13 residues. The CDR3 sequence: CASSLTRPDTQYF. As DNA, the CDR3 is TGTGCCAGCTCACTAACTAGGCCCGATACGCAGTATTTT.

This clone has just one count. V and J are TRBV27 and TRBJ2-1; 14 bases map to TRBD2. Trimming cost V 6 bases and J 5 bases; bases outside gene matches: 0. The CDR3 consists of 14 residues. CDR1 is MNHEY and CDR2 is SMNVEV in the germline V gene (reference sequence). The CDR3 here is CASRGLAGDNEQFF. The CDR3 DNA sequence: TGTGCCAGCAGGGGACTAGCGGGGGACAATGAGCAGTTCTTC.

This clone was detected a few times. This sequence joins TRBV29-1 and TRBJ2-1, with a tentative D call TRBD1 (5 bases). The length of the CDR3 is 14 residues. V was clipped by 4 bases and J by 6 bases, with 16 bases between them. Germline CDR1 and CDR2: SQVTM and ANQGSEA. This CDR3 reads CSVAAGILGNEQFF. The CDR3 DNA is TGCAGCGTTGCGGCAGGGATCCTCGGCAATGAGCAGTTCTTC.

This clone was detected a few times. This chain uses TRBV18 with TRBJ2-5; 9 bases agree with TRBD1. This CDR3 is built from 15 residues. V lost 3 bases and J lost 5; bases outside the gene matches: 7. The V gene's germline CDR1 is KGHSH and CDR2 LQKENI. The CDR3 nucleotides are TGTGCCAGCTCACCTTCGACAGGGGGATGGGAGACCCAGTACTTC. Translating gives CASSPSTGGWETQYF.

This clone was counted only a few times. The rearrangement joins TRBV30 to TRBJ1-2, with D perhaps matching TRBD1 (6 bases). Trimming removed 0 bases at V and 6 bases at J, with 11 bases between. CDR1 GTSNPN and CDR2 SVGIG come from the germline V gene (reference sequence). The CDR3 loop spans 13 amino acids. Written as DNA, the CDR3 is TGTGCCTGGAGTGTACAGGGTACGGATGGCTACACCTTC. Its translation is CAWSVQGTDGYTF.

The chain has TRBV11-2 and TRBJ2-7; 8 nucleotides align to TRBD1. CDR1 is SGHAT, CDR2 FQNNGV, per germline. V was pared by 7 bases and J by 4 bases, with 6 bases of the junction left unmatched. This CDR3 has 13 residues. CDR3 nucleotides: TGTGCCAGCACCCGGACAGGGTCTTACGAGCAGTACTTC. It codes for CASTRTGSYEQYF.

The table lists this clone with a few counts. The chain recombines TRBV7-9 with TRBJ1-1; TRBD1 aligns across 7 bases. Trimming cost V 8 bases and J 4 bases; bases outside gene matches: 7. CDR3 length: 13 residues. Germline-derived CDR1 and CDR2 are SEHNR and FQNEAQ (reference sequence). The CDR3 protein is CASRTGAVTEAFF. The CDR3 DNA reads TGTGCCAGCCGAACAGGGGCGGTCACTGAAGCTTTCTTT.

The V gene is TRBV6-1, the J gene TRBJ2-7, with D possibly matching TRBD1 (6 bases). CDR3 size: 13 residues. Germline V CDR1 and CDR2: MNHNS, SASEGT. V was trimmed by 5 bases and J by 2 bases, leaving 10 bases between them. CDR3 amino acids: CASSTRGTYEQYV. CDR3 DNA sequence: TGTGCCAGCAGTACGAGGGGGACCTACGAGCAGTACGTC.

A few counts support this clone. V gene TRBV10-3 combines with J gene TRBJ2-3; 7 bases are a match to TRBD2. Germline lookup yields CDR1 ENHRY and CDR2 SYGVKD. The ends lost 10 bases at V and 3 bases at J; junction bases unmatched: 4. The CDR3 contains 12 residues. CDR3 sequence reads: CATQRETDTQYF. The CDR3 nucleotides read TGTGCCACCCAGCGGGAAACAGATACGCAGTATTTT.

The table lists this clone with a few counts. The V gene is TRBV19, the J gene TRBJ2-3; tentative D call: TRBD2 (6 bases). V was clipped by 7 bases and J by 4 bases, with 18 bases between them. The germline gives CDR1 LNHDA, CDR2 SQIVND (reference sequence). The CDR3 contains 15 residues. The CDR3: CASTISGYQADTQYF. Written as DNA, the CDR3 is TGTGCCAGTACCATTAGCGGCTATCAGGCAGATACGCAGTATTTT.

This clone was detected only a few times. CDR3 amino acids: CASSLGRTYNEQFF. The DNA of the CDR3 is TGTGCCAGCAGCTTAGGGAGAACCTACAATGAGCAGTTCTTC. The chain employs TRBV11-2 and TRBJ2-1; no clear D. CDR1 is SGHAT, CDR2 FQNNGV, per germline. V lost 1 base to trimming and J lost 2 bases, with 6 bases between them. This CDR3 has 14 residues.

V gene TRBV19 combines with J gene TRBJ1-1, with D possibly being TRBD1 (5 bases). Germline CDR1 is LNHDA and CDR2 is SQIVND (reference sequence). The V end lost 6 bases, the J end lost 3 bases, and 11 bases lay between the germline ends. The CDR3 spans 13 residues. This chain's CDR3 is CASRQGVDTEAFF. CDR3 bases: TGTGCCAGTAGGCAGGGCGTAGACACTGAAGCTTTCTTT.

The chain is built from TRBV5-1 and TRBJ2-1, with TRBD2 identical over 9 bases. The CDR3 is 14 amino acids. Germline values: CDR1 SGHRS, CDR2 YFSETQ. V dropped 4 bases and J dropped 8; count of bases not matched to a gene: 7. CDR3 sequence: CASSTHSGSDEQFF. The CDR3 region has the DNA TGCGCCAGCAGCACCCATAGCGGGAGCGATGAGCAGTTCTTC.

The DNA of the CDR3 is TGTGCCAGCAGCTTCGGAGATACGCAGTATTTT. Translating gives CASSFGDTQYF. The chain couples TRBV5-4 to TRBJ2-3; unclear D gene. Germline-derived CDR1 and CDR2 are SGHNT and YYREEE (reference sequence). V lost 2 bases, J lost 5 bases, and 3 bases lay in between. The CDR3 runs 11 residues. Variable domain in full (rest from reference TRBV5-4 and TRBJ2-3): ETGVTQSPTHLIKTRGQQVTLRCSSQSGHNTVSWYQQALGQGPQFIFQYYREEENGRGNFPPRFSGLQFPNYSSELNVNALELDDSALYLCASSFGDTQYFGPGTRLTVL.

CDR3 DNA sequence: TGTGCCAGCAGCGACAGGAACACTGAAGCTTTCTTT. Protein product: CASSDRNTEAFF. The V call is TRBV6-6, the J call TRBJ1-1; a possible D gene is TRBD1 (5 bases). The germline CDR1 and CDR2 sequences are MNHNY and SVGAGI (reference sequence). The CDR3 contains 12 residues. Trimming left V 6 bases short and J 1 base short, with 6 bases between.

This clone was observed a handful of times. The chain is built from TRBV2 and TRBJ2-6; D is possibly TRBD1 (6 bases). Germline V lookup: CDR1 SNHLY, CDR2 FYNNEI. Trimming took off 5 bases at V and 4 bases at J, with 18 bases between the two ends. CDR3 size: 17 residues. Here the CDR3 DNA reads TGTGCCAGCAGTTTAGGGGGAGCCTTGTTGGGGGCCAACGTCCTGACTTTC. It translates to CASSLGGALLGANVLTF.

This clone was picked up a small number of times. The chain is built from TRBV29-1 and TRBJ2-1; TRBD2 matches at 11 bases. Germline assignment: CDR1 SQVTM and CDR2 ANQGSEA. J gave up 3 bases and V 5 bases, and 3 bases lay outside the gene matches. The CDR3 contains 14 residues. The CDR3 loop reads CSVRTSGSYNEQFF. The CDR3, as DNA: TGCAGCGTTCGAACTAGCGGGAGCTACAATGAGCAGTTCTTC.

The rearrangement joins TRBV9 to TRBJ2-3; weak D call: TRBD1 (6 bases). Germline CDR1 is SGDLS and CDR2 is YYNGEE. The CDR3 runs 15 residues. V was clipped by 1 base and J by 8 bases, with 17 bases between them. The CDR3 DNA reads TGTGCCAGCAGCGTAAGGGGGTGGGCCTGGGGTACGCAGTATTTT. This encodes CASSVRGWAWGTQYF.

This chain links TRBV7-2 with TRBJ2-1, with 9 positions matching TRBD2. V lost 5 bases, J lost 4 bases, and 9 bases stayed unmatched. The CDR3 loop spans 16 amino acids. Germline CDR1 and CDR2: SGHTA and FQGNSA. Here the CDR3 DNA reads TGTGCCAGCAGCCCCCAACGACTAGCGGCTTACAATGAGCAGTTCTTC. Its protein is CASSPQRLAAYNEQFF.

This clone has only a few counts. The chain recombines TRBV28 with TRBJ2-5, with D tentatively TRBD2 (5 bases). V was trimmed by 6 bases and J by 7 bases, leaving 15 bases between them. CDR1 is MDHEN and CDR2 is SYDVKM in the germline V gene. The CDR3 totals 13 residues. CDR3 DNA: TGTGCCAGCAGCACGGGAAGTCGGGGGACCCAGTACTTC. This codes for CASSTGSRGTQYF. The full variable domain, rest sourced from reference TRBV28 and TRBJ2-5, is DVKVTQSSRYLVKRTGEKVFLECVQDMDHENMFWYRQDPGLGLRLIYFSYDVKMKEKGDIPEGYSVSREKKERFSLILESASTNQTSMYLCASSTGSRGTQYFGPGTRLLVL.